The TCR beta chain under discussion was sequenced for a study of beta chain features in type 1 diabetes. Study background: Regarding age, gender and cell yields, patients proved similar to healthy donors.

The investigators reverse transcribed all of the isolated RNA, so they sequenced expressed TCRB transcripts. Sequencing used immunoSEQ multiplex PCR; TCRdb keeps in-frame clones, though not all of them. The sample records a few hundred thousand clones, around an eighth being singletons. As regards this clone: The antigen remains unidentified. Different DNA sequences within this sample yield the same CDR3.

CDR1 and CDR2 from the germline V gene are MNHEY and SMNVEV (reference sequence). The CDR3 runs to 13 residues. Trimming removed 5 bases at V and 5 bases at J, with 9 bases between. Study findings and constraints: PCR could preferentially amplify shorter templates, alike in patients and controls. The naive, central memory and Treg TCRB repertoires looked more alike in patients than they did in healthy donors. The VDJ junctions of type 1 diabetes patients carried fewer insertions and more deletions. Shortening that was moderate but significant affected the TCRB CDR3s of Type 1 diabetes patients in all four CD4+ subsets.

The chain recombines TRBV27 with TRBJ2-2, with TRBD1 as a possible D gene (6 bases). Sequencing was carried out using naive CD4+ T cells from blood. The clonotype comes from a woman aged 18-29 years with type 1 diabetes. CDR3 loop: CASSRGGTGELFF. The DNA of the CDR3 is TGTGCCAGCAGTCGAGGGGGAACCGGGGAGCTGTTTTTT.